One and the same sample provided the 14 T cell receptor beta chains below, sequenced in a study of cytomegalovirus exposure and HLA in healthy donors. The PCR ran on 60 Vbeta and 13 Jbeta primers. Produced via immunoSEQ multiplex PCR; TCRdb's table is partial and in-frame only. The sample has 130,000 or so clones, and its top ten clones hold about 2.2%. Sequenced sample: PBMCs. Receptors were obtained from a woman between 18 and 30 years old in good health and CMV-seronegative.

V is TRBV5-6 and J is TRBJ2-4, with TRBD2 as a possible D gene (6 bases). The V gene's germline CDR1 is SGHDT and CDR2 YYEEEE. The V end was cut by 5 bases, the J end by 8 bases, with 17 bases between. The CDR3 is 14 residues long. The CDR3 sequence is CASRGRSGGDIQYF. In nucleotides, the CDR3 is TGTGCCAGCAGGGGACGTAGCGGAGGGGACATTCAGTACTTC.

In DNA, the CDR3 is TGTGCCAGCAGCTTAAGTAACACAGTCCACCCCTACGAGCAGTACTTC. It specifies CASSLSNTVHPYEQYF. The rearrangement joins TRBV7-3 to TRBJ2-7; D remains unclear. The CDR3 length is 16 residues. Germline loops: CDR1 SGHTA, CDR2 FQGTGA. Trimming pared 1 base from V and 2 bases from J, leaving 15 bases between.

The V gene is TRBV4-2, the J gene TRBJ1-5, with a weak D call TRBD1 (5 bases). The CDR3 has 15 residues. The V end lost 0 bases, the J end lost 6 bases, and 12 bases lay between the germline ends. Germline CDR1 and CDR2: LGHNA and YNFKEQ. CDR3: CASSQELQGSQPQHF. DNA of the CDR3: TGTGCCAGCAGCCAAGAGTTGCAGGGAAGTCAGCCCCAGCATTTT.

The V gene is TRBV4-1, the J gene TRBJ1-4, with a weak D call TRBD1 (5 bases). This CDR3 region has 15 residues. Looked up from germline, CDR1 is MGHRA and CDR2 is YSYEKL. V was shortened by 6 bases and J by 0 bases, with 11 bases between the two germline ends. In DNA form, the CDR3 reads TGCGCCAGCAGTTTCGACAGAGCAACTAATGAAAAACTGTTTTTT. This translates into CASSFDRATNEKLFF.

The J gene is TRBJ2-7, the V gene TRBV4-1; 7 nucleotides agree with TRBD1. This CDR3 comprises 14 residues. J gave up 0 bases and V 4 bases, and 3 bases lay outside the gene matches. Germline CDR1 MGHRA, CDR2 YSYEKL. The CDR3 sequence: CASSPQGSSYEQYF. CDR3 nucleotide sequence: TGCGCCAGCAGCCCACAGGGGAGCTCCTACGAGCAGTACTTC.

V is TRBV27 and J is TRBJ2-7; TRBD1 matches at 10 bases. Trimming took 4 bases from V and 6 from J; bases not matched to a gene: 9. Germline CDR1 is MNHEY and CDR2 is SMNVEV (reference sequence). The CDR3 runs to 15 residues. The CDR3 here is CASSSPGTGVGEQYF. CDR3 coding DNA: TGTGCCAGCAGTTCCCCAGGGACAGGGGTTGGCGAGCAGTACTTC.

This sequence joins TRBV29-1 and TRBJ1-1; D may be TRBD1 (6 bases). Germline V gives CDR1 SQVTM, CDR2 ANQGSEA. Trimming removed 5 bases from V and 5 bases from J, with 18 bases in between. CDR3 size: 14 residues. The CDR3 DNA follows: TGCAGCGTTCTTTCGGCTATTCAGGGGACTGAAGCTTTCTTT. It is translated as CSVLSAIQGTEAFF. The full variable domain, with the rest looked up from reference TRBV29-1 and TRBJ1-1, is SAVISQKPSRDICQRGTSLTIQCQVDSQVTMMFWYRQQPGQSLTLIATANQGSEATYESGFVIDKFPISRPNLTFSTLTVSNMSPEDSSIYLCSVLSAIQGTEAFFGQGTRLTVV.

This rearrangement joins TRBV2 to TRBJ2-1, with D possibly TRBD2 on 5 matching bases. The V end was cut by 5 bases, the J end by 3 bases, with 11 bases between. Germline V gene lookup returns CDR1 SNHLY and CDR2 FYNNEI. The CDR3 covers 14 residues. CDR3 DNA: TGTGCCAGCAGTACCCCCGGGAACTACAATGAGCAGTTCTTC. Its translation: CASSTPGNYNEQFF.

The chain recombines TRBV11-2 with TRBJ1-1; D unresolved. V shed 5 bases and J shed 0 bases, with 7 bases lying between them. In germline, CDR1 is SGHAT, CDR2 FQNNGV. The CDR3 sequence is 13 residues long. The CDR3 reads CASSPYMNTEAFF. DNA of the CDR3: TGTGCCAGCAGCCCCTATATGAACACTGAAGCTTTCTTT.

The chain employs TRBV9 and TRBJ2-1; 9 bases are a match to TRBD2. V shed 4 bases, J shed 6 bases, and the junction held 14 bases outside the gene matches. Germline V gene data show CDR1 as SGDLS and CDR2 as YYNGEE. The CDR3 is 17 amino acids. CDR3 protein: CASSPSINSGSTNEQFF. CDR3 bases: TGTGCCAGCAGCCCCTCAATAAATAGCGGGAGCACCAATGAGCAGTTCTTC.

Concerning this clone itself: Germline and junction disagree at one end, which may indicate a read error. V gene TRBV7-7 combines with J gene TRBJ2-1, with D tentatively TRBD1 (5 bases). From germline, CDR1 is SSHAT and CDR2 FNYEAQ (reference sequence). The CDR3 is made up of 16 amino acids. The CDR3 sequence is CASSFSGPSSYNEQFF. The CDR3 nucleotides read TGTGCTAGCAGCTTTTCAGGGCCCTCCTCCTACAATGAGCAGTTCTTC.

DNA of the CDR3: TGTGCCAGCAGCAAACTAGCGGGGAACAATGAGCAGTTCTTC. Its protein is CASSKLAGNNEQFF. The V call is TRBV9, the J call TRBJ2-1; 10 positions agree with TRBD2. Germline V lookup: CDR1 SGDLS, CDR2 YYNGEE. This CDR3 has 14 residues. Germline trimming cut 4 bases from V and 5 bases from J; bases unmatched to any gene: 3.

This chain connects TRBV11-1 to TRBJ1-1, with D unclear. V gave up 8 bases and J gave up 0 bases, with 10 bases separating them. Germline-derived CDR1 and CDR2 are SGHAT and FQDESV (reference sequence). This CDR3 contains 13 residues. CDR3 coding DNA: TGTGCCAGCTCGGGGATATTGAACACTGAAGCTTTCTTT. It specifies CASSGILNTEAFF.

This chain uses TRBV14 with TRBJ1-5, with no clear D. The V gene's germline CDR1 is SGHDN and CDR2 FVKESK. The CDR3 spans 13 residues. The V gene lost 0 bases and the J gene lost 5 bases, with 5 bases spanning the gap. CDR3 coding DNA: TGTGCCAGCAGCCAAGAACGGGATCAGCCCCAGCATTTT. Residues: CASSQERDQPQHF.